This entry concerns a single T cell receptor beta chain. Authors' processing steps: The assay estimated nucleated cells by amplifying reference gene primers. Clones were read by immunoSEQ multiplex PCR, and TCRdb kept only the in-frame ones, dropping some. V, J and clone size were drawn from that table, and D and trimming were deduced from the DNA. The table lists 100,000 or so clones, approximately 88% of them singletons. The data were obtained in a study of blood T cell repertoires in COVID-19. Study overall: Sources were T cells, B-cell-depleted T cells, or PBMCs; the material itself was cDNA or gDNA.

The receptor was derived from a human donor in a cohort sampled during active COVID-19. Source material: peripheral blood.

The CDR3 is CASSLRGASSYNEQFF. DNA of the CDR3: TGTGCCAGCAGCTTAAGGGGCGCAAGCTCCTACAATGAGCAGTTCTTC. The gene calls are TRBV7-2 and TRBJ2-1; TRBD1 is a possible D gene (5 bases). Germline CDR1 and CDR2: SGHTA and FQGNSA. The CDR3 runs 16 residues. V gave up 2 bases and J gave up 0 bases, with 11 bases separating them.